This T cell receptor (beta chain) was sequenced for a study of blood T cell repertoires in COVID-19. Germline CDR1 and CDR2: MNHEY and SMNVEV (reference sequence). V lost 2 bases and J 1 base, leaving 24 bases between the germline ends. This CDR3 contains 20 residues. Assay: immunoSEQ multiplex PCR; the TCRdb copy retains only in-frame clones and omits some. Of around 50,000 clones in the sample, around nine tenths are singletons; the top ten hold under 9%. Sequenced sample: peripheral blood. This chain joins TRBV27 and TRBJ2-1; weak D call: TRBD1 (6 bases). This clonotype was sampled from a man between 45 and 60 years old with active COVID-19. The CDR3 nucleotides read TGTGCCAGCAGTTTAGGCCGGGACCCCCGGGGACAAGGGTCCTACAATGAGCAGTTCTTC. Its translation is CASSLGRDPRGQGSYNEQFF.